Following are 21 T cell receptor beta chains from one sample sequenced in a study of cytomegalovirus exposure and HLA in healthy donors. The PCR had 60 Vbeta and 13 Jbeta primers. Here immunoSEQ multiplex PCR was the method, and the copy in TCRdb shows in-frame clones only, minus some. The sample has 150,000 or so clones; roughly 84% are singletons. The sample comprised PBMCs. The receptor set was obtained from a man aged 18 to 30 in good health and CMV-seropositive.

In this sample, this clone turned up a few times. This chain links TRBV5-1 with TRBJ2-5; D might be TRBD1 (5 bases). Trimming stripped 2 bases from V and 2 bases from J, with 7 bases between. CDR1 and CDR2 from the germline V gene are SGHRS and YFSETQ. This CDR3 comprises 13 residues. This CDR3 reads CASSLRGQETQYF. DNA of the CDR3: TGCGCCAGCAGCTTAAGGGGACAAGAGACCCAGTACTTC.

The genes are TRBV29-1 and TRBJ1-1; no definite D call. Germline CDR1 is SQVTM and CDR2 is ANQGSEA. The V gene lost 7 bases and the J gene lost 7 bases, with 22 bases spanning the gap. CDR3 length: 14 amino acids. CDR3 sequence (DNA): TGCAGCGCTGCGCCTTCTAGTCGGATCGATGAAGCTTTCTTT. This codes for CSAAPSSRIDEAFF.

The V and J genes are TRBV7-3 and TRBJ2-2; tentatively, D is TRBD1 (7 bases). Looked up from germline, CDR1 is SGHTA and CDR2 is FQGTGA. The V and J ends lost 8 bases and 7 bases respectively, with 14 bases between them. The CDR3 contains 13 residues. CDR3 bases: TGTGCCAGCTCCGGGACAGCGGGCGGGGAGCTGTTTTTT. The encoded protein is CASSGTAGGELFF.

The chain uses TRBV7-8 and TRBJ2-1, with 8 nucleotides matching TRBD2. Germline CDR1 reads SGHVS; CDR2 reads FQNEAQ. This CDR3 is built from 15 residues. The V and J ends lost 4 bases and 1 base, in that order; junction bases with no gene match: 3. The CDR3 DNA reads as TGTGCCAGCAGCTCGGGGGGGCGGTCCTACAATGAGCAGTTCTTC. Translating it yields CASSSGGRSYNEQFF.

Regarding this clone: The same CDR3 is also encoded by other DNA sequences in this sample. V and J are TRBV4-3 and TRBJ1-5, with 9 bases that match TRBD1. CDR1 and CDR2 (germline): LGHNA, YSLEER. The CDR3 runs to 16 residues. The V and J ends lost 3 bases and 6 bases, in that order; junction bases with no gene match: 9. Written as DNA, the CDR3 is TGCGCCAGCAGCCAGGATCCGGGACAGGGAGGTCAGCCCCAGCATTTT. Translation gives CASSQDPGQGGQPQHF.

J is TRBJ1-3 and V is TRBV5-1; tentatively, D is TRBD1 (6 bases). Germline CDR1 and CDR2: SGHRS and YFSETQ. The V gene lost 4 bases and the J gene lost 4 bases, with 15 bases spanning the gap. The CDR3 runs 15 residues. CDR3 sequence reads: CASSVEQGFGNTIYF. As DNA, the CDR3 is TGCGCCAGCAGCGTAGAACAGGGTTTCGGAAACACCATATATTTT.

The chain uses TRBV29-1 and TRBJ2-2; 11 bases match TRBD2. Trimming removed 6 bases from V and 5 bases from J; junction bases left unmatched: 8. The CDR3 is 15 amino acids. Germline values: CDR1 SQVTM, CDR2 ANQGSEA. The DNA for the CDR3 is TGCAGCGTCACTGCGACTAGCGGGGAAACCGGGGAGCTGTTTTTT. It specifies CSVTATSGETGELFF.

As DNA, the CDR3 is TGTGCCAGCTCACCCCCGGGACAGGGGACGAAAAACTATGGCTACACCTTC. This translates into CASSPPGQGTKNYGYTF. This chain uses TRBV18 with TRBJ1-2; 10 bases map to TRBD1. Trimming removed 3 bases from V and 2 bases from J; junction bases left unmatched: 9. In germline, CDR1 is KGHSH, CDR2 LQKENI. This CDR3 comprises 17 residues.

The chain has TRBV7-3 and TRBJ1-1, with D perhaps matching TRBD1 (5 bases). Trimming removed 5 bases from V and 9 bases from J, with 13 bases in between. CDR1 and CDR2 (germline): SGHTA, FQGTGA. The CDR3 extends over 12 amino acids. The CDR3, as DNA: TGTGCCAGCAGCGTGTCGGGGGGGAAAGCTTTCTTT. It is translated as CASSVSGGKAFF.

The chain combines TRBV19 with TRBJ2-2, with 8 bases fitting TRBD2. The V gene's germline CDR1 is LNHDA and CDR2 SQIVND (reference sequence). Unmatched junction bases numbered 18, after V lost 5 bases and J lost 4 bases. There are 19 residues in the CDR3. The CDR3 nucleotides are TGTGCCAGTAGTCCCGAACCCCCCAGGACCGCGGGGGGCACCGGGGAGCTGTTTTTT. Translation: CASSPEPPRTAGGTGELFF.

V is TRBV6-6 and J is TRBJ1-6; no clear D gene. Germline V gene sequence: CDR1 MNHNY, CDR2 SVGAGI (reference sequence). This CDR3 comprises 16 residues. The V gene lost 2 bases and the J gene lost 9 bases, with 17 bases spanning the gap. The CDR3 here is CASSYGIGSLSSPLHF. The CDR3 DNA reads as TGTGCCAGCAGTTACGGTATCGGTAGTTTGAGTTCACCCCTCCACTTT.

The chain couples TRBV27 to TRBJ1-1; a possible D gene is TRBD1 (5 bases). CDR1 is MNHEY, CDR2 SMNVEV, per germline (reference sequence). The V end lost 6 bases, the J end lost 4 bases, and 12 bases lay between the germline ends. The CDR3 runs to 13 residues. This CDR3 reads CASSFGGGTEAFF. The DNA of the CDR3 is TGTGCCAGCAGCTTCGGGGGAGGCACTGAAGCTTTCTTT.

The V and J genes are TRBV6-6 and TRBJ2-1, with D perhaps matching TRBD1 (6 bases). The V end lost 5 bases, the J end lost 5 bases, and 13 bases lay between the germline ends. Germline CDR1 reads MNHNY; CDR2 reads SVGAGI (reference sequence). The CDR3 consists of 14 residues. The CDR3 here is CASSRKGEHNEQFF. The CDR3 DNA reads as TGTGCCAGCAGTCGTAAGGGGGAACACAATGAGCAGTTCTTC.

This chain links TRBV25-1 with TRBJ1-2; D is uncertain. V shed 2 bases and J shed 6 bases, with 13 bases lying between them. The CDR3 has 14 residues. Germline V gives CDR1 MGHDK, CDR2 SYGVNS. CDR3 sequence (DNA): TGTGCCAGCAGTGAAGTGGGCCCCGTGAATGGCTACACCTTC. It encodes CASSEVGPVNGYTF.

This clone was seen only a few times. The genes are TRBV4-3 and TRBJ1-6, with 12 positions matching TRBD1. V lost 4 bases and J lost 10; bases outside the gene matches: 8. This CDR3 has 16 residues. The V gene's germline CDR1 is LGHNA and CDR2 YSLEER. The CDR3 DNA reads as TGCGCCAGCAGCCCCGAAGCCGGGACAGGGGGCTCACCCCTCCACTTT. Protein sequence: CASSPEAGTGGSPLHF.

This chain uses TRBV19 with TRBJ1-4; no clear D. Between the trimmed V and J ends, which lost 3 bases and 8 bases, there was a span of 10 bases. The CDR3 has 13 residues. Germline loops: CDR1 LNHDA, CDR2 SQIVND (reference sequence). DNA of the CDR3: TGTGCCAGTAGTATCGCTCCGGGGGAAAAACTGTTTTTT. Amino acid sequence: CASSIAPGEKLFF.

Only one count was recorded for this clone. This chain joins TRBV20-1 and TRBJ1-1; maybe TRBD1 (5 bases). CDR3 length: 11 amino acids. Germline lookup yields CDR1 DFQATT and CDR2 SNEGSKA (reference sequence). V was shortened by 5 bases and J by 7 bases, with 11 bases between the two germline ends. DNA of the CDR3: TGCAGTGCTCGCGGGGGTTATGAAGCTTTCTTT. Encoded protein: CSARGGYEAFF.

The genes are TRBV4-2 and TRBJ1-3; no firm D call. V lost 1 base and J lost 2, with 9 bases in between. CDR1 and CDR2 (germline): LGHNA, YNFKEQ. The CDR3 is 15 amino acids. CDR3 DNA: TGTGCCAGCAGCCAAGCCTCAGTCACTGGAAACACCATATATTTT. This codes for CASSQASVTGNTIYF.

The genes are TRBV18 and TRBJ2-3; TRBD1 agrees at 8 bases. The CDR3 has 15 residues. CDR1 is KGHSH and CDR2 is LQKENI in the germline V gene. J was trimmed by 2 bases and V by 4 bases; bases with no gene match: 5. Here the CDR3 DNA reads TGTGCCAGCTCACTAAACAGGGGGGCCACAGATACGCAGTATTTT. This translates into CASSLNRGATDTQYF.

The rearrangement links TRBV7-2 to TRBJ2-7; D might be TRBD1 (5 bases). Germline CDR1 is SGHTA and CDR2 is FQGNSA. CDR3 size: 12 residues. Trimming pared 10 bases from V and 9 bases from J, leaving 19 bases between. The CDR3 sequence is CATAQGRGGQYF. The CDR3 DNA reads TGTGCCACCGCCCAGGGAAGGGGCGGGCAGTACTTC.

The chain employs TRBV10-3 and TRBJ1-2; D call uncertain. This CDR3 is 15 amino acids long. Germline V gene lookup returns CDR1 ENHRY and CDR2 SYGVKD. Trimming took off 4 bases at V and 5 bases at J, with 17 bases between the two ends. The CDR3 DNA is TGTGCCATCAGTGGTAGGGAGGAGTCCCAATATGGCTACACCTTC. This codes for CAISGREESQYGYTF.